This T cell receptor beta chain was sequenced during a study of cytomegalovirus exposure and HLA in healthy donors (dated 2017 in TCRdb). With regard to the full study: An earlier analysis of several hundred of the donors reported 276 Gb of sequence data and roughly 100 million unique TCR beta sequences from about 200 million T cells. A later genetic analysis used genome-wide SNP genotypes for about three fifths of the 666 donors, treating that subset as a discovery cohort. About 330 gigabases of sequencing data and roughly 81 million unique TCR sequences made up an early release that covered roughly 670 HLA-typed donors. The study aimed to test whether signatures of past pathogen exposure could be identified by cataloging public T cell receptors. Typing coverage differed by locus: A, B, C, DRB1 and DQB1 were typed in roughly 629-630 donors, DQA1 in about 510, DPA1 in some 610, and DPB1 in just under 490. Using immunosequencing, the study profiled T cell repertoires from 640 or so subjects and related those repertoires to cytomegalovirus serostatus. High-throughput TCR immunosequencing, statistical association of individual TCRs with disease status, and machine learning were combined to predict cytomegalovirus infection status. On average, around 240,000 unique TCR beta nucleotide sequences were sequenced per donor among fewer than 500 genotyped donors of the cohort, with 15% to 20% of those sequences being non-productive. HLA typing included class I and class II loci at four-digit resolution. In an earlier analysis of roughly 600 of the donors, high-throughput TCR beta sequencing was used to judge whether each TCR beta V gene segment behaved as functional or pseudogenic. Rather than drawing on any new phenotypic data, the later analysis identified candidate immune exposures from TCR beta sequences and the way those sequences occurred across donors. In addition to the first cohort of 666 subjects, a separate validation cohort of approximately 130 different subjects was used. Of the roughly 430 genotyped donors, 81% fell in the genetic ancestry cluster associated with self-reported Caucasian donors. A later analysis re-analyzed previously published TCR beta repertoires from about 600 donors and added high-resolution HLA genotyping to study TCR occurrence patterns. A handful of DR-DQ haplotypes were handled as single units for association and clustering because linkage in the cohort was strong. Donor age, sex, ethnicity and CMV serostatus were collected together with the repertoire data. Every repertoire in the discovery cohort had been generated on one and the same sequencing platform. Overall study outcomes, separate from this receptor: HLA typing was unavailable for some donors at each locus, so association tests used only the typed subset. A later analysis found that most CMV-associated TCR beta chains appeared HLA-restricted, with HLA associations seemingly driven largely by CMV exposure. In a later analysis, HLA-associated TCR beta chains showed more clonal expansion and lower generation probabilities than non-associated chains that were equally common. The cohort was sequenced for TCR beta chains only, and without alpha or paired-chain data the features that could be detected were limited. The presence/absence analyses assumed that sequencing depth was roughly uniform across donors, and that assumption may not be true. The sequencing pipeline was judged likely to have produced a cluster of highly shared sequence variants as a technical artifact. In an earlier analysis of fewer than 700 of the donors, most TCR beta V segments appeared in productive rearrangements about 87% or about 30% of the time, broadly matching IMGT annotations. In vitro tests confirmed that a few of the cytomegalovirus-associated TCR beta chains recognize cytomegalovirus antigens. According to the authors, the approach could potentially be generalized to other disease states and immunological phenotypes. In a later analysis, several top co-occurrence clusters were reported to appear linked to parvovirus B19, influenza, CMV and Epstein-Barr virus. The earlier analysis of approximately 560 of the donors excluded roughly 16 rarely observed V segments, including chromosome 9 orphons, because counts were too low. A further reported finding was that TCR beta sequences accurately predicted the HLA-A and HLA-B alleles for most subjects in the first cohort. According to a later genetic analysis, donors in an Asian-associated ancestry cluster had fewer N-insertions in productive TCRs than the approximately 650-donor mean. V-gene and J-gene trimming of TCR beta chains was associated with a missense DCLRE1C variant in a later genetic analysis, and the association was replicated in an independent cohort. In a later analysis, TCR association rates were found to vary across HLA loci, with the most associated TCRs seen for DRB1 alleles and the fewest for HLA-C alleles. Linkage disequilibrium might explain the correlated functional status among segregating V segments, but an unknown experimental factor could not be ruled out. A total of 150 to 200 TCR beta chains were listed by the study as associated with cytomegalovirus. In a later analysis, around 17,000 TCR beta sequences were associated with specific HLA alleles at a false discovery rate of 0.05. Across donors, most TCR sequences were observed very rarely, whereas some public TCRs were present in many individuals. When HLA alleles, especially DR and DQ, strongly co-occurred, attributing TCR associations to individual alleles was difficult. Immune exposure information for the cohort was limited to CMV serostatus. The classifier was reported to diagnose cytomegalovirus status with high specificity and sensitivity in both the original and validation cohorts.

Of note for this clone: This clone's antigen is unknown. Base qualities are missing; no much larger clone stands one base away.

The cohort was made up of about 670 healthy bone marrow donors. Cohort members were all nominally healthy when sampled, although unrecorded immune exposures were likely present. The donor was CMV seronegative and belonged to the group of 320 or so seronegative cohort members. Each donor provided a peripheral blood sample, and peripheral blood mononuclear cells were used for TCR beta sequencing. Genomic DNA was extracted from the blood cell samples with the Qiagen DNeasy Blood Extraction Kit. Receptor libraries were prepared by the immunoSEQ multiplex PCR assay. For the multiplex PCR, a mixture combining 60 forward primers for TCR Vbeta segments and 13 reverse primers for TCR Jbeta segments was used. Amplification of the CDR3 region of rearranged TCR beta genes was performed with a multiplex PCR assay on genomic DNA. On the Illumina HiSeq System, the amplified TCR beta libraries were sequenced as 87-base-pair reads. In the paper's pipeline: Across the 500 to 850 repertoires, a later analysis counted 80 million or so unique TCR beta chains, roughly 11 million of which were shared by at least two donors. Raw reads were error-corrected and collapsed into unique sequences by a nearest-neighbor algorithm in which closely related sequences were merged to remove PCR and sequencing errors. V, D and J gene segments were assigned by aligning CDR3 sequences to IMGT reference sequences. For a sequence to be retained, a match of at least six nucleotides to both a V gene segment and a J gene segment was required. Rearrangements were classified as productive when the CDR3 lacked stop codons and remained in frame with V and J, and all other rearrangements were classified as non-productive. CDR3 was defined according to IMGT convention as the region running from the second conserved V-encoded cysteine to the conserved J-encoded phenylalanine. The earlier analysis of about 590 of the donors excluded sequences that lacked an unambiguous match to a single V gene segment. In an earlier analysis of several hundred of the donors, V segments were called functional above 56.7% productive rearrangements and were called segregating when the between-donor standard deviation exceeded 5%. To diagnose cytomegalovirus status from the catalog of TCR beta chain sequences, a statistical classification framework was built. A later analysis assigned V and J genes by comparing TCR nucleotide sequences with IMGT/GENE-DB human TR gene sequences. In a later analysis, CDR3 sequences and most-parsimonious VDJ recombination scenarios were assigned using the TCRdist pipeline. In a later analysis, every TCR beta chain was defined by the combination of its CDR3 amino acid sequence and its V-gene family, and reads without a unique V-gene family were dropped. As a way to deal with suspected cross-contamination and a sequencing artifact, a later analysis dropped 640 or so nucleotide sequences that were highly shared and had low generation probability. A later analysis calculated a clonal expansion index for each public chain from normalized within-repertoire ranks of inferred template counts. Generation probabilities in a later analysis came from a VDJ recombination model fitted to out-of-frame rearrangements, and those results were checked against IGoR. A later analysis scored TCR-TCR, TCR-HLA and TCR-CMV co-occurrence with hypergeometric tests, applying a repertoire-size bias correction to TCR pairs. False discovery rates were estimated in a later analysis by permuting HLA or CMV assignments 20 times. In a later analysis, co-occurring TCRs were grouped using DBSCAN, with TCRdist sequence similarity added in when clustering inside HLA-allele-positive subsets. For co-occurrence clustering, repertoires with fewer than 30,000 or more than 120,000 public chains were excluded, along with roughly five repertoires with anomalous nucleotide sharing. In its TCRdb copy, this immuneACCESS table keeps in-frame sequences only and misses some clones. Where compared with another copy, unresolved V genes explain less than half of these, and the others have no known cause. V, J and clone size derive from that table, while D and trimming were established from the DNA sequence. This sample gives approximately 290,000 clones in total; 80% of them show up just once. The leading ten clones occupy 0.3% of the sample.

The sequence came from a girl aged 2-10 years in good health and CMV-seronegative. The sample consisted of PBMCs.

The encoded CDR3 is CATSEERGDYNEQFF. The nucleotide sequence is given as TGTGCCACCAGCGAGGAGCGGGGGGACTACAATGAGCAGTTCTTC. The V gene is TRBV15 and the J gene is TRBJ2-1; a stretch of 9 junction bases matches TRBD2. The CDR3 spans 15 residues, from the cysteine through the phenylalanine. Only the CDR3 DNA is retained, 45 bases long and in frame from the first base. V is pruned by 5 bases and J by 3 bases, leaving 5 bases of the junction without a gene match. In the germline V gene (reference sequence), CDR1 corresponds to LNHNV and CDR2 to YYDKDF.